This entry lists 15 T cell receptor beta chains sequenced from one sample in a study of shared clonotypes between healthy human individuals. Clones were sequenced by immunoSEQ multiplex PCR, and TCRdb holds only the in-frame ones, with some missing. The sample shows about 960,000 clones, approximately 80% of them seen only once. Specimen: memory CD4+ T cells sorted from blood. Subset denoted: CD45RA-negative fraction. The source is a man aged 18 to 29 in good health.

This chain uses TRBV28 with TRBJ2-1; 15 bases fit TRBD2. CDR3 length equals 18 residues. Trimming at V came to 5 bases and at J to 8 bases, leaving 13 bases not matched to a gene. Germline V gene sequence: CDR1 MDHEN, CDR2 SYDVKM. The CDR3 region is CASSTRTSGGVRSYEQFF. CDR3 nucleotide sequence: TGTGCCAGCAGTACGCGGACTAGCGGGGGGGTACGATCATATGAGCAGTTCTTC.

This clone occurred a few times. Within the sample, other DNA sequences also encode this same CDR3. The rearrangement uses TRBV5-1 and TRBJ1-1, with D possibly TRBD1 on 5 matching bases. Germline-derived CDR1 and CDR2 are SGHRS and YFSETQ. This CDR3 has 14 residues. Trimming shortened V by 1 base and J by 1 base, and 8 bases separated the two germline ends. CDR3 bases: TGCGCCAGCAGCTTGAGTACAGGGAACACTGAAGCTTTCTTT. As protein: CASSLSTGNTEAFF.

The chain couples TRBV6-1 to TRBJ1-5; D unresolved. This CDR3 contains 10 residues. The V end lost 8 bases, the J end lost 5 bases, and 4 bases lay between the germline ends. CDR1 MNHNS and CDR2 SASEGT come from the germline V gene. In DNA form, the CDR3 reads TGTGCCAGCCATGATCAGCCCCAGCATTTT. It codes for CASHDQPQHF.

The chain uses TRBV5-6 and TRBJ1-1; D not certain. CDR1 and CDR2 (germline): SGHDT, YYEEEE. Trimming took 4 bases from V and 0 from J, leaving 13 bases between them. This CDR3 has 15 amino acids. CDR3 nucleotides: TGTGCCAGCAGCCCTATGGGGAGAGTGAACACTGAAGCTTTCTTT. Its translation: CASSPMGRVNTEAFF.

Written as DNA, the CDR3 is TGTGCCAGCGTAGCGAATGTTGCCTCCTACGAGCAGTACTTC. Translating gives CASVANVASYEQYF. The chain employs TRBV2 and TRBJ2-7, with D maybe TRBD2 (5 bases). Germline V lookup: CDR1 SNHLY, CDR2 FYNNEI. The CDR3 is made up of 14 amino acids. The V end lost 8 bases, the J end lost 0 bases, and 14 bases lay between the germline ends.

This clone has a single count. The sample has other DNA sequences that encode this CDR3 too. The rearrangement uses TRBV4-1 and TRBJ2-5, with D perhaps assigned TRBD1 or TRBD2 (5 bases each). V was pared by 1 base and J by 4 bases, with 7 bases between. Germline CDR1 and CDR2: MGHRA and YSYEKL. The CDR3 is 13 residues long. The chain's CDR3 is CASSQVGGETQYF. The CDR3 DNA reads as TGCGCCAGCAGCCAAGTTGGGGGAGAGACCCAGTACTTC.

The CDR3 coding sequence is TGTGCCAGCAGTCCCAGGGGCTTCACAGATACGCAGTATTTT. Translating it yields CASSPRGFTDTQYF. The chain joins TRBV2 to TRBJ2-3, with a possible D match to TRBD1 (6 bases). This CDR3 contains 14 residues. Germline loops: CDR1 SNHLY, CDR2 FYNNEI. Trimming removed 5 bases at V and 2 bases at J, with 11 bases between.

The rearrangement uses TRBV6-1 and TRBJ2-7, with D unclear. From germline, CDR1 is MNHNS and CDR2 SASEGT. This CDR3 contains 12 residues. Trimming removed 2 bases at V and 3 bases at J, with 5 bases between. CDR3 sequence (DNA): TGTGCCAGCAGTGAACTAAGCTACGAGCAGTACTTC. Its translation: CASSELSYEQYF.

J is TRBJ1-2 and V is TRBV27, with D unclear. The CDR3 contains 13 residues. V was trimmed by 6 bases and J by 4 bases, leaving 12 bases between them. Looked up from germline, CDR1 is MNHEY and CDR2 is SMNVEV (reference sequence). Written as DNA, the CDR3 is TGTGCCAGCAGCCCGGGCAGTTCCTATGGCTACACCTTC. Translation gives CASSPGSSYGYTF.

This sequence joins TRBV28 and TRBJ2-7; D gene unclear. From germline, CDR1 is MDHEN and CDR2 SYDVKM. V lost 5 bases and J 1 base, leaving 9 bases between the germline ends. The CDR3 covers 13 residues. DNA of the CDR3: TGTGCCAGCAGTGGGGATAAGTCCTACGAGCAGTACTTC. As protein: CASSGDKSYEQYF.

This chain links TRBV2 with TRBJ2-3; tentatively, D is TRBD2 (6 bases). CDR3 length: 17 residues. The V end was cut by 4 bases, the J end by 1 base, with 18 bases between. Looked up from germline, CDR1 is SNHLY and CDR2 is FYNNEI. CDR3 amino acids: CASSVAGPSFGTDTQYF. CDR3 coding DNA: TGTGCCAGCAGTGTGGCGGGACCCTCATTTGGCACAGATACGCAGTATTTT.

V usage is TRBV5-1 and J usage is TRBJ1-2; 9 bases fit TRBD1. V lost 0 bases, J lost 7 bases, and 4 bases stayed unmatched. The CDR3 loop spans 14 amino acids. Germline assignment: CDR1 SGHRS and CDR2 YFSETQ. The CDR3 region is CASSLDGQGTGYTF. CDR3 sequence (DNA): TGCGCCAGCAGCTTGGATGGACAGGGGACTGGCTACACCTTC.

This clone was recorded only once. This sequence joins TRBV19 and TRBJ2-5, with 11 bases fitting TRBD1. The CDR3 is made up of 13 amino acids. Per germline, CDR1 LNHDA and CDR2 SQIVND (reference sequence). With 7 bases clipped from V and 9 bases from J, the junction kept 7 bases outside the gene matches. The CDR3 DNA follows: TGTGCCAGTACCCAAGGGACAGGGGGGCCCCAGTACTTC. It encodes CASTQGTGGPQYF. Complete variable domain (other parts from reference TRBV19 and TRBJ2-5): DGGITQSPKYLFRKEGQNVTLSCEQNLNHDAMYWYRQDPGQGLRLIYYSQIVNDFQKGDIAEGYSVSREKKESFPLTVTSAQKNPTAFYLCASTQGTGGPQYFGPGTRLLVL.

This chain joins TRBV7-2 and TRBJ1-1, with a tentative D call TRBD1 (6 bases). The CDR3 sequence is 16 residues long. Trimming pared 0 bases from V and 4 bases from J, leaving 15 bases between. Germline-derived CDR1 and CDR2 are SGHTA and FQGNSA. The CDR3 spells CASSLARGARATEAFF. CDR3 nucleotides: TGTGCCAGCAGCTTAGCACGGGGGGCTCGGGCCACTGAAGCTTTCTTT. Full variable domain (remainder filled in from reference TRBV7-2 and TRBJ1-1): GAGVSQSPSNKVTEKGKDVELRCDPISGHTALYWYRQSLGQGLEFLIYFQGNSAPDKSGLPSDRFSAERTGGSVSTLTIQRTQQEDSAVYLCASSLARGARATEAFFGQGTRLTVV.

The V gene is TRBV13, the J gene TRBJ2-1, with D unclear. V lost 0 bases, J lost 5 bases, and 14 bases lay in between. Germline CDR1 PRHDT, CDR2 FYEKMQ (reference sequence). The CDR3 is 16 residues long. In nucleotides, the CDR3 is TGTGCCAGCAGCTTAGGAGTAGCCGATCGGGACAATGAGCAGTTCTTC. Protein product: CASSLGVADRDNEQFF.